What follows is one T cell receptor (beta chain) and its context. No antigen is known for it. This specimen includes other DNA sequences encoding the same CDR3. Per germline, CDR1 SGHRS and CDR2 YFSETQ. With V trimmed by 0 bases and J by 4 bases, 3 bases remained unmatched. The CDR3 has 15 amino acids. This sample stems from a study of shared clonotypes between healthy human individuals. General study results and limits: Naive CD4 clonotype sharing across several donors was around 5%.

Here immunoSEQ multiplex PCR was the method, and the copy in TCRdb shows in-frame clones only, minus some. The sample includes more than 850,000 clones, about four fifths of them seen just once. V usage is TRBV5-1 and J usage is TRBJ2-1; the match to TRBD2 covers 8 bases. The sequence came from a man aged 18 to 29 in good health. Some clones in this sample may be carry-over from other donors' samples. The sequenced material came from memory CD4+ T cells from PBMCs. As for subset: CD45RA-negative fraction. The CDR3 DNA is TGCGCCAGCAGCTTGGGGCTAGCGGGTTACAATGAGCAGTTCTTC. As protein: CASSLGLAGYNEQFF.